Each of the 23 T cell receptor beta chains below was sequenced from the same sample in a study of OX40 agonist ivuxolimab in advanced cancers. This table comes from immunoSEQ multiplex PCR, and its TCRdb copy is limited to in-frame clones, with some not included. The sample consists of about 21,000 clones, about 80% of them appearing once. The source material was CD4+ or CD8+ T cells sorted from blood, sampled in a trial of the OX40 agonist ivuxolimab. Source of these receptors: an adult with an advanced solid tumor such as melanoma, head and neck, liver or kidney cancer.

J is TRBJ2-1 and V is TRBV9, with D perhaps matching TRBD1 or TRBD2 (5 bases each). Germline assignment: CDR1 SGDLS and CDR2 YYNGEE. This CDR3 spans 13 amino acids. V lost 0 bases and J lost 6, with 7 bases in between. Written as DNA, the CDR3 is TGTGCCAGCAGCGTAGGGGGGAGCAATGAGCAGTTCTTC. This codes for CASSVGGSNEQFF.

Points on this clone: The sample holds other DNA sequences that translate to the same CDR3. The chain carries TRBV5-4 and TRBJ1-2; 8 positions agree with TRBD1. Germline loops: CDR1 SGHNT, CDR2 YYREEE (reference sequence). J gave up 0 bases and V 4 bases, and 5 bases lay outside the gene matches. This CDR3 spans 15 amino acids. The CDR3: CASSPRQGTNYGYTF. As DNA, the CDR3 is TGTGCCAGCAGCCCCCGACAGGGGACTAACTATGGCTACACCTTC.

The gene calls are TRBV14 and TRBJ1-1; the match to TRBD1 covers 12 bases. Germline V lookup: CDR1 SGHDN, CDR2 FVKESK. This CDR3 region has 16 residues. J gave up 6 bases and V 5 bases, and 10 bases lay outside the gene matches. The CDR3 DNA reads TGTGCCAGCAGCGCCTGGGACAGGGGGCTCTTGGCTGAAGCTTTCTTT. Its translation is CASSAWDRGLLAEAFF.

This clone is deemed large (0.1 to 1%). V gene TRBV5-4 combines with J gene TRBJ1-1, with D possibly TRBD1 on 5 matching bases. The CDR3 totals 14 residues. Trimming took off 0 bases at V and 1 base at J, with 7 bases between the two ends. The germline V gene encodes CDR1 SGHNT and CDR2 YYREEE (reference sequence). CDR3 DNA sequence: TGTGCCAGCAGCTTGGACGGGACGAACACTGAAGCTTTCTTT. This encodes CASSLDGTNTEAFF.

DNA for the CDR3: TGTGCCAGCAGCTTGGACGGGAGGGCCGTCAATGAGCAGTTCTTC. Translation: CASSLDGRAVNEQFF. The chain carries TRBV5-4 and TRBJ2-1, with 8 bases lining up with TRBD2. From germline, CDR1 is SGHNT and CDR2 YYREEE (reference sequence). The CDR3 is 15 residues long. The J segment lost 6 bases and the V segment lost 0 bases, leaving 5 bases of the junction unmatched.

The rearrangement uses TRBV25-1 and TRBJ2-1; TRBD2 matches at 8 bases. The CDR3 runs to 17 residues. V gave up 3 bases and J gave up 0 bases; unmatched junction bases: 7. Germline assignment: CDR1 MGHDK and CDR2 SYGVNS. The CDR3 sequence is CASSEREAESSYNEQFF. Here the CDR3 DNA reads TGTGCCAGCAGTGAGCGGGAGGCTGAAAGCTCCTACAATGAGCAGTTCTTC.

A few counts support this clone. This chain links TRBV15 with TRBJ2-1; 7 positions agree with TRBD1. Germline V CDR1 and CDR2: LNHNV, YYDKDF (reference sequence). The CDR3 consists of 15 residues. The junction had 1 base not matched to a gene; V was cut back by 2 bases and J by 0 bases. CDR3 sequence reads: CATSRNRGSYNEQFF. For the CDR3, the DNA is TGTGCCACCAGCAGAAACAGGGGCTCCTACAATGAGCAGTTCTTC.

This clone was found once. The V and J genes are TRBV7-9 and TRBJ2-1; no firm D call. In germline, CDR1 is SEHNR, CDR2 FQNEAQ (reference sequence). The CDR3 runs 15 residues. The germline V and J ends were trimmed by 5 bases and 5 bases, with 16 bases remaining between them. In DNA form, the CDR3 reads TGTGCCAGCAGCCGGACCGATTGGAAGGACAATGAGCAGTTCTTC. This encodes CASSRTDWKDNEQFF.

Only one count was recorded for this clone. The rearrangement links TRBV10-3 to TRBJ1-2, with a weak D call TRBD1 (5 bases). There are 14 residues in the CDR3. The V gene's germline CDR1 is ENHRY and CDR2 SYGVKD. Trimming shortened V by 4 bases and J by 3 bases, and 12 bases separated the two germline ends. CDR3 in amino acids: CAISGGHTYYGYTF. The CDR3 DNA reads as TGTGCCATCAGTGGAGGACACACATACTATGGCTACACCTTC.

The V call is TRBV28, the J call TRBJ2-7; 8 positions match TRBD1. The CDR3 totals 13 residues. V lost 10 bases to trimming and J lost 5 bases; unmatched junction nucleotides: 10. The germline V gene encodes CDR1 MDHEN and CDR2 SYDVKM. CDR3 nucleotide sequence: TGTGCCACGGAGGACAGGGAAGAGGACGAGCAGTACTTC. This codes for CATEDREEDEQYF.

The chain couples TRBV5-6 to TRBJ2-7, with D possibly TRBD2 on 5 matching bases. The ends were cut back, 4 bases at V and 0 bases at J, with 11 bases in the middle. This CDR3 comprises 14 residues. In germline, CDR1 is SGHDT, CDR2 YYEEEE. The CDR3 loop reads CASSVAGRSYEQYF. The CDR3 bases are TGTGCCAGCAGCGTGGCGGGCCGCTCCTACGAGCAGTACTTC.

This chain uses TRBV19 with TRBJ2-7, with D maybe TRBD2 (6 bases). Germline V gene lookup returns CDR1 LNHDA and CDR2 SQIVND (reference sequence). Trimming left V 1 base short and J 5 bases short, with 15 bases between. The CDR3 extends over 15 amino acids. CDR3 loop: CASSIADGSVNEQYF. CDR3 DNA: TGTGCCAGTAGTATAGCTGACGGGAGTGTCAACGAGCAGTACTTC.

The gene calls are TRBV6-5 and TRBJ1-1; no reliable D call. Germline lookup yields CDR1 MNHEY and CDR2 SVGAGI. The V end was cut by 4 bases, the J end by 4 bases, with 10 bases between. The CDR3 loop spans 13 amino acids. The CDR3: CASSSPKPTEAFF. The CDR3 region has the DNA TGTGCCAGCAGTTCCCCCAAACCCACTGAAGCTTTCTTT.

The chain has TRBV7-9 and TRBJ2-2; 16 bases align to TRBD2. Looked up from germline, CDR1 is SEHNR and CDR2 is FQNEAQ (reference sequence). The CDR3 has 17 residues. With 5 bases clipped from V and 6 bases from J, the junction kept 6 bases outside the gene matches. CDR3 coding DNA: TGTGCCAGCAGCATGGGACTAGCGGGAGGGCCGGCCGGGGAGCTGTTTTTT. Amino acid sequence: CASSMGLAGGPAGELFF.

This rearrangement joins TRBV6-1 to TRBJ2-1, with D possibly TRBD1 on 7 matching bases. The CDR3 consists of 17 residues. The V end was cut by 0 bases, the J end by 9 bases, with 21 bases between. The germline V gene has CDR1 MNHNS and CDR2 SASEGT. The chain's CDR3 is CASSEALWQGGNFEQFF. For the CDR3, the DNA is TGTGCCAGCAGTGAAGCGCTTTGGCAGGGGGGAAATTTTGAGCAGTTCTTC.

The chain employs TRBV21-1 and TRBJ2-7; the table's D call, TRBD2, was not checked against the DNA. TRBV21-1 is reported as a pseudogene. This CDR3 region has 15 residues. CDR3 bases: TGTGCCAGCAGCATCCCAGCGGGGGACGGCTACGAGCAGTACTTC. Its translation: CASSIPAGDGYEQYF.

As regards this clone: This may be a read error: a much more frequent sequence differs by one nucleotide. Other DNA sequences in this specimen translate into the identical CDR3. V usage is TRBV11-3 and J usage is TRBJ2-2; tentatively, D is TRBD2 (5 bases). The ends were cut back, 10 bases at V and 4 bases at J, with 13 bases in the middle. The germline V gene has CDR1 SGHNT and CDR2 YENEEA. The CDR3 is 13 residues long. CDR3 DNA: TGTGCCATAAGCGGACTGGGCACCGGGGAGCTGTTTTTT. Protein product: CAISGLGTGELFF.

The chain joins TRBV6-5 to TRBJ2-5, with D perhaps matching TRBD2 (6 bases). The length of the CDR3 is 15 residues. Germline CDR1 MNHEY, CDR2 SVGAGI. Trimming took off 0 bases at V and 5 bases at J, with 13 bases between the two ends. Here the CDR3 DNA reads TGTGCCAGCAGTTACTCCGGCGGGATGATGGAGACCCAGTACTTC. Its translation is CASSYSGGMMETQYF.

The chain uses TRBV29-1 and TRBJ1-1; possibly TRBD1 for D (5 bases). The germline gives CDR1 SQVTM, CDR2 ANQGSEA. V was shortened by 0 bases and J by 9 bases, with 11 bases between the two germline ends. The CDR3 is 12 amino acids. The CDR3 is CSVEEGPIKAFF. DNA of the CDR3: TGCAGCGTTGAAGAGGGACCGATAAAAGCTTTCTTT.

V is TRBV27 and J is TRBJ2-7; tentatively, D is TRBD1 or TRBD2 (5 bases each). The germline CDR1 and CDR2 sequences are MNHEY and SMNVEV (reference sequence). V lost 8 bases to trimming and J lost 1 base, with 24 bases between them. The CDR3 covers 17 residues. The CDR3 reads CASWPGAGGGPSYEQYF. The CDR3 bases are TGTGCCAGCTGGCCCGGGGCAGGAGGAGGTCCATCCTACGAGCAGTACTTC.

V usage is TRBV5-6 and J usage is TRBJ2-7, with D possibly called TRBD1 or TRBD2 (5 bases each). V lost 1 base and J lost 0, with 8 bases in between. CDR1 and CDR2 (germline): SGHDT, YYEEEE. This CDR3 contains 14 residues. The CDR3 reads CASSLYGTSYEQYF. DNA for the CDR3: TGTGCCAGCAGCTTGTACGGGACCTCCTACGAGCAGTACTTC. Together with reference TRBV5-6 and TRBJ2-7, the CDR3 gives the full variable domain: DAGVTQSPTHLIKTRGQQVTLRCSPKSGHDTVSWYQQALGQGPQFIFQYYEEEERQRGNFPDRFSGHQFPNYSSELNVNALLLGDSALYLCASSLYGTSYEQYFGPGTRLTVT.

The gene calls are TRBV5-1 and TRBJ2-1; D not certain. Germline V lookup: CDR1 SGHRS, CDR2 YFSETQ. This CDR3 region has 14 residues. The germline V and J ends were trimmed by 4 bases and 8 bases, with 16 bases remaining between them. Written as DNA, the CDR3 is TGCGCCAGCAGCCTCAAGCCCGGGTTCCATGAGCAGTTCTTC. As protein: CASSLKPGFHEQFF.

The chain carries TRBV19 and TRBJ2-5, with TRBD2 as a possible D gene (5 bases). CDR3 size: 13 residues. V was clipped by 3 bases and J by 2 bases, with 7 bases between them. Per germline, CDR1 LNHDA and CDR2 SQIVND (reference sequence). The CDR3 coding sequence is TGTGCCAGTAGTATGACTATACAAGAGACCCAGTACTTC. As protein: CASSMTIQETQYF.